The 6 T cell receptor beta chains in this list originate from one sample, sequenced in a study of blood T cell repertoires in COVID-19. Libraries were prepared by immunoSEQ multiplex PCR; TCRdb keeps only in-frame clonotypes and omits some of them. The sample shows under 200,000 clones, around 89% of them seen only once. The sample comprised peripheral blood. The source of these receptors is a man aged 35 to 55 with active or convalescent COVID-19.

The rearrangement uses TRBV30 and TRBJ1-4; D ambiguous. The V gene lost 1 base and the J gene lost 6 bases, with 9 bases spanning the gap. Germline CDR1 reads GTSNPN; CDR2 reads SVGIG (reference sequence). The CDR3 consists of 13 residues. The CDR3 DNA sequence: TGTGCCTGGAGTGAACGGCGGGATGAAAAACTGTTTTTT. This translates into CAWSERRDEKLFF.

The chain links TRBV7-2 to TRBJ2-3; 11 bases are shared with TRBD2. CDR3 size: 15 residues. Trimming removed 1 base from V and 6 bases from J; junction bases left unmatched: 3. CDR1 SGHTA and CDR2 FQGNSA come from the germline V gene. CDR3 in DNA: TGTGCCAGCAGCTTAGATAGCGGGGGGGCGGATACGCAGTATTTT. Its protein is CASSLDSGGADTQYF. The variable domain in full, with the rest retrieved from reference TRBV7-2 and TRBJ2-3, is GAGVSQSPSNKVTEKGKDVELRCDPISGHTALYWYRQSLGQGLEFLIYFQGNSAPDKSGLPSDRFSAERTGGSVSTLTIQRTQQEDSAVYLCASSLDSGGADTQYFGPGTRLTVL.

The chain joins TRBV6-6 to TRBJ2-7; D uncertain. Germline V gene data show CDR1 as MNHNY and CDR2 as SVGAGI (reference sequence). The CDR3 runs to 14 residues. V dropped 3 bases and J dropped 5 bases, with 14 bases sitting between them. The CDR3: CASSYNWSPDEQYF. The CDR3 nucleotides read TGTGCCAGCAGTTATAACTGGAGTCCCGACGAGCAGTACTTC.

J is TRBJ2-5 and V is TRBV21-1; the table's D call, TRBD2, has no DNA check behind it. TRBV21-1 is described as a pseudogene. The CDR3 spans 15 residues. The CDR3 DNA reads TGTGCCAGCAGCAAAGCATGGGAGGGCCGAGAGACCCAGTACTTC. Amino acid sequence: CASSKAWEGRETQYF.

The rearrangement uses TRBV27 and TRBJ1-5; 7 bases line up with TRBD1. The length of the CDR3 is 14 residues. CDR1 is MNHEY and CDR2 is SMNVEV in the germline V gene (reference sequence). V trimming: 3 bases; J trimming: 6 bases; junction bases outside the gene matches: 5. The CDR3 coding sequence is TGTGCCAGCAGTTTTGCAGGGGGGACTCAGCCCCAGCATTTT. Translated, it gives CASSFAGGTQPQHF.

CDR3 nucleotides: TGTGCCAGCAGAGAGGACAGGGGAATCTACGAGCAGTACTTC. Its translation is CASREDRGIYEQYF. The chain carries TRBV6-5 and TRBJ2-7; 9 nucleotides agree with TRBD1. Germline values: CDR1 MNHEY, CDR2 SVGAGI. Losses at the gene ends were 6 bases for V and 3 bases for J; bases not matched to a gene: 6. This CDR3 has 14 amino acids.